A selection of T cell receptor beta chains follows, all from one sample in a study of blood T cell repertoires in COVID-19. The table came from immunoSEQ multiplex PCR; TCRdb's copy has only in-frame clones and leaves some out. The sample records approximately 670,000 clones, about 87% being singletons. The sequenced material came from peripheral blood. The receptors derive from a woman in her late teens or twenties with acute or convalescent COVID-19. Each CDR3 is given with its conserved first and last residue. The D gene is left open where the match is weak. The size entry is marked missing in some rows and otherwise reads once, few, many or a size class.

clone_size	j_call	v_call	d_call	cdr3_nt	cdr3_aa
NA	TRBJ1-2	TRBV19	NA	TGTGCCAGTAGTATCTCCATTGGACAGGGCTACACCTTC	CASSISIGQGYTF
NA	TRBJ1-2	TRBV5-4	TRBD1	TGTGCCAGCAACCTGGGGGGGACAGGGGAAGGTGGCTACACCTTC	CASNLGGTGEGGYTF
NA	TRBJ1-2	TRBV2	NA	TGTGCCAGCAAGGGGGTGAGTGGCTACACCTTC	CASKGVSGYTF
NA	TRBJ1-2	TRBV20-1	TRBD1	TGCAGTGCGTCTACAGGGGTGGGCTACACCTTC	CSASTGVGYTF
NA	TRBJ2-7	TRBV7-2	TRBD2	TGTGCCAGCAGCTTGTCGCTACGCCTAGCGGGTCCCTACGAGCAGTACTTC	CASSLSLRLAGPYEQYF
few	TRBJ1-4	TRBV6-5	NA	TGTGCCAGCAGCCGGAGGGTGGGAAATGAAAAACTGTTTTTT	CASSRRVGNEKLFF
NA	TRBJ2-7	TRBV4-1	NA	TGCGCCAGCAGCCAAGCATTCGGTCCTCCCGAGCAGTACTTC	CASSQAFGPPEQYF
NA	TRBJ2-1	TRBV28	TRBD1	TGTGCCAGCAGTCCTCAGACAGGGCGGAATGAGCAGTTCTTC	CASSPQTGRNEQFF
NA	TRBJ2-1	TRBV7-3	NA	TGTGCCAGCAGCTTAACCAGGGACAATGAGCAGTTCTTC	CASSLTRDNEQFF
NA	TRBJ1-2	TRBV30	TRBD1	TGTGCCTGGACCAGGACAGGTCTTGAGGACTATGGCTACACCTTC	CAWTRTGLEDYGYTF
NA	TRBJ1-1	TRBV29-1	TRBD1	TGCAGCGTCCGACAGGGGAACACTGAAGCTTTCTTT	CSVRQGNTEAFF
NA	TRBJ2-2	TRBV19	TRBD2	TGTGCCAGTACCCCATATATTTTCGGGGGGGCCGACACCGGGGAGCTGTTTTTT	CASTPYIFGGADTGELFF
NA	TRBJ2-3	TRBV9	NA	TGTGCCAGCAGCGTAAGGGGGGGACCTACAGATACGCAGTATTTT	CASSVRGGPTDTQYF
NA	TRBJ2-7	TRBV10-3	TRBD1	TGTGCCATCAAAGGGACAGGGTCGTTGGGAACCTACGAGCAGTACTTC	CAIKGTGSLGTYEQYF
once	TRBJ1-1	TRBV15	NA	TGTGCCACCAGCAGAGATCAGGGAGGGACGGGGGTGAACACTGAAGCTTTCTTT	CATSRDQGGTGVNTEAFF
few	TRBJ1-5	TRBV29-1	TRBD1	TGCAGCGTCCGGGACAGAAATAGCAATCAGCCCCAGCATTTT	CSVRDRNSNQPQHF
few	TRBJ1-2	TRBV6-5	NA	TGTGCCAGCAGTAATCAGGACACTGGGATTGATGGCTACACCTTC	CASSNQDTGIDGYTF
NA	TRBJ1-3	TRBV5-1	TRBD1	TGCGCCAGCAGCTGGGGGGACAGGGTCTCTGGAAACACCATATATTTT	CASSWGDRVSGNTIYF
NA	TRBJ1-1	TRBV5-6	TRBD1	TGTGCCAGCAGCGCAAGGACAGGAGCGAACACTGAAGCTTTCTTT	CASSARTGANTEAFF
NA	TRBJ2-7	TRBV4-1	NA	TGCGCCAGCAGCCAAGATAGCCTTTTGGGGGCCTTCTACGAGCAGTACTTC	CASSQDSLLGAFYEQYF
once	TRBJ1-2	TRBV29-1	NA	TGCAGCGTTGTGGGGGGTCGCGCCTATGGCTACACCTTC	CSVVGGRAYGYTF
NA	TRBJ2-7	TRBV27	NA	TGTGCCAGCAGGTGGGCGGGGAGCTACGAGCAGTACTTC	CASRWAGSYEQYF